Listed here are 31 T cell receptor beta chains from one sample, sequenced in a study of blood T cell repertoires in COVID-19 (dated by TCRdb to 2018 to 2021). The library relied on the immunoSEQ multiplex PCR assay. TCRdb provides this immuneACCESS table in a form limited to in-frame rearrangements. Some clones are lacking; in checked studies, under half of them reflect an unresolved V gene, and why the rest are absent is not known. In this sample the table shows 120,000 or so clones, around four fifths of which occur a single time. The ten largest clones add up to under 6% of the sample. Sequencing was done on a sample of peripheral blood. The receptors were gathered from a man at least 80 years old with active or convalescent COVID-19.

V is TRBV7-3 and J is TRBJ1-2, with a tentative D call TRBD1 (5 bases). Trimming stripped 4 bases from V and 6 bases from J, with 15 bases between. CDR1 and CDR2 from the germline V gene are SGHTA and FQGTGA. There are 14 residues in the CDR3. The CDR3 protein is CASSSRVGGDGYTF. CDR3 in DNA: TGTGCCAGCAGCTCCAGGGTCGGGGGTGATGGCTACACCTTC.

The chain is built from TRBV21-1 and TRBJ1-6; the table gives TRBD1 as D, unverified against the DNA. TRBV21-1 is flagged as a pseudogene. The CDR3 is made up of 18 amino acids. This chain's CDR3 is CASSNIRAGGSKKSPLHF. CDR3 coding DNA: TGTGCCAGCAGCAATATTCGGGCAGGGGGTTCGAAAAAATCACCCCTCCACTTT.

The CDR3 is CASRALGGGNEQFF. The CDR3, as DNA: TGTGCCAGCAGGGCTTTGGGAGGAGGCAATGAGCAGTTCTTC. The chain joins TRBV5-6 to TRBJ2-1, with a tentative D call TRBD2 (6 bases). The germline CDR1 and CDR2 sequences are SGHDT and YYEEEE. The CDR3 covers 14 residues. V gave up 5 bases and J gave up 6 bases, with 15 bases separating them.

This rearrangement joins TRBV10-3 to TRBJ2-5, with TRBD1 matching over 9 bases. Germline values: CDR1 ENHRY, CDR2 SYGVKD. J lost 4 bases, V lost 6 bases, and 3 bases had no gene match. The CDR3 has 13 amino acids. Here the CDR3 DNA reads TGTGCCATCAGGCTGGGACAGGGAGAGACCCAGTACTTC. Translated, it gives CAIRLGQGETQYF.

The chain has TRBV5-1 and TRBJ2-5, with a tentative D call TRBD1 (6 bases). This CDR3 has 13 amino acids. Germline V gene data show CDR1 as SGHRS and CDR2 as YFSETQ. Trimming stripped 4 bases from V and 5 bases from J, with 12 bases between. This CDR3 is CASSVTGLETQYF. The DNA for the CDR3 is TGCGCCAGCAGCGTCACAGGGTTGGAGACCCAGTACTTC.

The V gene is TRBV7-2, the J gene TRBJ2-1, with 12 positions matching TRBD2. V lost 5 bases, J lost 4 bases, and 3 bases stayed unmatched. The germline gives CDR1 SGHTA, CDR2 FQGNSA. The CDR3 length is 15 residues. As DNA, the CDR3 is TGTGCCAGCAGCCCTAGCGGGGGGGTATACAATGAGCAGTTCTTC. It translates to CASSPSGGVYNEQFF.

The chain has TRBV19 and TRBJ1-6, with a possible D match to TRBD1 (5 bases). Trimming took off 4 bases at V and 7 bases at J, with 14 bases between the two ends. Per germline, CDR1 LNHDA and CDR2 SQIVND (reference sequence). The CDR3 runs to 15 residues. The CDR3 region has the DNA TGTGCCAGTAGTACCGGTGTGACAGCGAATTCACCCCTCCACTTT. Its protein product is CASSTGVTANSPLHF.

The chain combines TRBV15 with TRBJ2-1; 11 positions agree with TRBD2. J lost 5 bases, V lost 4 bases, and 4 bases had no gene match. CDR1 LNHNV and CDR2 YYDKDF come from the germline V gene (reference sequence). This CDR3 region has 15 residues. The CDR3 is CATSTSGGPDNEQFF. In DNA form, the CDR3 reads TGTGCCACCAGCACTAGCGGGGGGCCCGACAATGAGCAGTTCTTC.

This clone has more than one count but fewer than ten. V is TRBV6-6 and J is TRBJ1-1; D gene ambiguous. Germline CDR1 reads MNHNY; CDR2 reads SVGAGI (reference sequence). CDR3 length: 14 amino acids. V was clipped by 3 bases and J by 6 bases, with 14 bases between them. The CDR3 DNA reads TGTGCCAGCAGTTATGTCGGTACTACATCTGAAGCTTTCTTT. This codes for CASSYVGTTSEAFF.

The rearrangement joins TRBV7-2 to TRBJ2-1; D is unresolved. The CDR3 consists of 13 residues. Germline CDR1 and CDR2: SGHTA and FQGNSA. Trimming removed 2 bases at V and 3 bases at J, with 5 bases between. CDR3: CASSLNGYNEQFF. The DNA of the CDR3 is TGTGCCAGCAGCTTAAACGGCTACAATGAGCAGTTCTTC.

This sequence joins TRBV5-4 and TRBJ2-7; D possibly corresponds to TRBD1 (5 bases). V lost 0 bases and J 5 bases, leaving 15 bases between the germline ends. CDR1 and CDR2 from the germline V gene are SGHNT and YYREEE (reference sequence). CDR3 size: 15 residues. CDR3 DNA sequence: TGTGCCAGCAGCTTGGGGGCAGGGTCCTTCCACGAGCAGTACTTC. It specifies CASSLGAGSFHEQYF. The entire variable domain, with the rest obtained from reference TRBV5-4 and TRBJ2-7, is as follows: ETGVTQSPTHLIKTRGQQVTLRCSSQSGHNTVSWYQQALGQGPQFIFQYYREEENGRGNFPPRFSGLQFPNYSSELNVNALELDDSALYLCASSLGAGSFHEQYFGPGTRLTVT.

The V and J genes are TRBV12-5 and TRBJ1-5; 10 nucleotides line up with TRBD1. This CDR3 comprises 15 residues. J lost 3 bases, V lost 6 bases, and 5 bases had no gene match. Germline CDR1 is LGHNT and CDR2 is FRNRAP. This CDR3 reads CASGPGQGVNQPQHF. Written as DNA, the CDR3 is TGTGCTAGTGGCCCCGGACAGGGGGTCAATCAGCCCCAGCATTTT.

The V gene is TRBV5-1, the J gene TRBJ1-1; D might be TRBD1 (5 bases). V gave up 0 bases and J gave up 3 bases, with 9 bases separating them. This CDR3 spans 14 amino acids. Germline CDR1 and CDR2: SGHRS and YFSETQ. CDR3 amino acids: CASSLAAGYTEAFF. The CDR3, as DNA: TGCGCCAGCAGCTTGGCCGCAGGGTACACTGAAGCTTTCTTT.

The CDR3, as DNA: TGTGCCAGCTCACCTGGACAGGGAAACAACTATGGCTACACCTTC. Translating gives CASSPGQGNNYGYTF. The V and J genes are TRBV18 and TRBJ1-2, with 8 bases identical to TRBD1. The CDR3 totals 15 residues. V shed 3 bases and J 2 bases; nucleotides not matched to a gene: 5. Germline lookup yields CDR1 KGHSH and CDR2 LQKENI.

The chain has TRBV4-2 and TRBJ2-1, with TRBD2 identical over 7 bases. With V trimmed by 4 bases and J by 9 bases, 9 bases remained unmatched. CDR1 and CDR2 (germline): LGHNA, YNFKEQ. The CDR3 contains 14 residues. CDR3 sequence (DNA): TGTGCCAGCAGCCCCGGACTAGGCTCTTCTGAGCAGTTCTTC. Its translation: CASSPGLGSSEQFF.

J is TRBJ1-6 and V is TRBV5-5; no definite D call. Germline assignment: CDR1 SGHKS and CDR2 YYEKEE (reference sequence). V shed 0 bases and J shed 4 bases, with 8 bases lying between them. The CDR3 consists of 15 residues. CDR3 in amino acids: CASSLGSPYNSPLHF. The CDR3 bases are TGTGCCAGCAGCTTGGGTTCCCCGTATAATTCACCCCTCCACTTT. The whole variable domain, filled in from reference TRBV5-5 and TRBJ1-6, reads DAGVTQSPTHLIKTRGQQVTLRCSPISGHKSVSWYQQVLGQGPQFIFQYYEKEERGRGNFPDRFSARQFPNYSSELNVNALLLGDSALYLCASSLGSPYNSPLHFGNGTRLTVT.

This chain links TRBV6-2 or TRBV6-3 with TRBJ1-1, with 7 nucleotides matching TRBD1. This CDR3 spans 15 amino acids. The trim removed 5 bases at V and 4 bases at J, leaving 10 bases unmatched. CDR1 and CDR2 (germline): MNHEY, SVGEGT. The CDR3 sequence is CASSTYTGDITEAFF. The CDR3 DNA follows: TGTGCCAGCAGTACATACACAGGGGACATCACTGAAGCTTTCTTT.

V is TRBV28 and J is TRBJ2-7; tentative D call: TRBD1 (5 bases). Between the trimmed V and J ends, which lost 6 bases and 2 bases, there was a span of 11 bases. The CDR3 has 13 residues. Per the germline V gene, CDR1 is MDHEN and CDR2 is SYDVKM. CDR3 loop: CASRDNGPYEQYF. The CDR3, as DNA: TGTGCCAGCAGGGACAACGGGCCCTACGAGCAGTACTTC.

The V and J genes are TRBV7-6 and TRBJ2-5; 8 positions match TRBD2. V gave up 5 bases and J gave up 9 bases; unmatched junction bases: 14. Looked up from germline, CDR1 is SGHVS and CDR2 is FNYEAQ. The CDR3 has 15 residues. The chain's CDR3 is CASSPGGAIPRAQYF. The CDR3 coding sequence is TGTGCCAGCAGCCCCGGGGGGGCGATTCCCCGAGCCCAGTACTTC.

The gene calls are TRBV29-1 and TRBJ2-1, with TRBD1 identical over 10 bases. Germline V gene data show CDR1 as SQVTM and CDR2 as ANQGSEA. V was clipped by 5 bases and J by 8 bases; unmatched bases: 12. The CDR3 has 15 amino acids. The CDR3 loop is CSVRQTGGDWDEQFF. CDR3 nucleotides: TGCAGCGTTCGTCAGACAGGGGGCGATTGGGATGAGCAGTTCTTC.

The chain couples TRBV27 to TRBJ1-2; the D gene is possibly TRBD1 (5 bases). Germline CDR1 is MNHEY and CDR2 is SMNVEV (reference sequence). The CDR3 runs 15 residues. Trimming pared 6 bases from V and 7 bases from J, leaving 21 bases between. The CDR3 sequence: CASRPTGGGAAGYTF. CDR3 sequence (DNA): TGTGCCAGCAGACCTACCGGGGGAGGGGCGGCTGGCTACACCTTC.

The CDR3 loop reads CASSQDPIGSGNTIYF. The CDR3 region has the DNA TGCGCCAGCAGCCAAGATCCCATCGGCTCTGGAAACACCATATATTTT. This chain uses TRBV4-1 with TRBJ1-3; no firm D call. The CDR3 covers 16 residues. The germline V gene encodes CDR1 MGHRA and CDR2 YSYEKL. Trimming took 0 bases from V and 0 from J, leaving 9 bases between them.

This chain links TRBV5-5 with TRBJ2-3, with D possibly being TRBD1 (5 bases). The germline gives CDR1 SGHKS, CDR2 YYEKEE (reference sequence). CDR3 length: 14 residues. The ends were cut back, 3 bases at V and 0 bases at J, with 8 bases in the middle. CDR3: CASSWQGSTDTQYF. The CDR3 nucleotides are TGTGCCAGCAGCTGGCAGGGTAGCACAGATACGCAGTATTTT.

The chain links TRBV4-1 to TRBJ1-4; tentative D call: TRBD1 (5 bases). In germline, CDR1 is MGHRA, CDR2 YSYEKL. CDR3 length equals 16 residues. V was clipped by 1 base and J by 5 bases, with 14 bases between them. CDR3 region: CASSQGLAGLNEKLFF. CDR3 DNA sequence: TGCGCCAGCAGCCAAGGGTTGGCAGGGTTAAATGAAAAACTGTTTTTT.

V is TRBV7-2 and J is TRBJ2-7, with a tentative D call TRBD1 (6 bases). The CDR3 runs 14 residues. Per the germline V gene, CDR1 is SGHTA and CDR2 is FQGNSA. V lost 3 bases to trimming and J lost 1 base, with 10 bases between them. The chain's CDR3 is CASSFTGTSYEQYF. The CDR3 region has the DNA TGTGCCAGCAGCTTTACAGGGACGTCCTACGAGCAGTACTTC. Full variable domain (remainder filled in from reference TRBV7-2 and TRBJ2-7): GAGVSQSPSNKVTEKGKDVELRCDPISGHTALYWYRQSLGQGLEFLIYFQGNSAPDKSGLPSDRFSAERTGGSVSTLTIQRTQQEDSAVYLCASSFTGTSYEQYFGPGTRLTVT.

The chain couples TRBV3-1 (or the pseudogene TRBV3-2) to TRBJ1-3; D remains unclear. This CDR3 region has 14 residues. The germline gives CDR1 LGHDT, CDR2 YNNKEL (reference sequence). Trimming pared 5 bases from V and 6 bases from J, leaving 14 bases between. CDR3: CASSSDLRENTIYF. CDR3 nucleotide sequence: TGTGCCAGCAGCTCGGACCTGAGGGAAAACACCATATATTTT.

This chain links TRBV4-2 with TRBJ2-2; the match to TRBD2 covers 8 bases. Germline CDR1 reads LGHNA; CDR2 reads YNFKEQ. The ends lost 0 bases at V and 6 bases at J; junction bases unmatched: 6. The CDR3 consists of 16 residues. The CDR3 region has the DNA TGTGCCAGCAGCCAAGAGGTTAGCGGGGTCCCCGGGGAGCTGTTTTTT. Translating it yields CASSQEVSGVPGELFF.

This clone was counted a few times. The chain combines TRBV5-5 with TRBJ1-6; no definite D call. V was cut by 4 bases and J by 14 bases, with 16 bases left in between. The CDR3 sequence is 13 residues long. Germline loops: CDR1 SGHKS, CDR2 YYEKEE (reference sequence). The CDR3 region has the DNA TGTGCCAGCAGCGGGGAGGCCTCTGTTACCCTCCACTTT. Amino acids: CASSGEASVTLHF.

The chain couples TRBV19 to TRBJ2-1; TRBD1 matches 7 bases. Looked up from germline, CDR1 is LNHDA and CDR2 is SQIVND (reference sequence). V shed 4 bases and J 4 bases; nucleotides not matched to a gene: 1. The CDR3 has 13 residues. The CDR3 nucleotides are TGTGCCAGTAGTAGGGGACAGTACAATGAGCAGTTCTTC. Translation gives CASSRGQYNEQFF.

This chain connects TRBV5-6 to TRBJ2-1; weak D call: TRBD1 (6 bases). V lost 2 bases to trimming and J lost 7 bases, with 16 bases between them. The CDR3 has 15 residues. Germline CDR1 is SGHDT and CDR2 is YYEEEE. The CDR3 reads CASSFGGQGRNEQFF. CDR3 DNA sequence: TGTGCCAGCAGCTTTGGGGGACAAGGTAGGAATGAGCAGTTCTTC.

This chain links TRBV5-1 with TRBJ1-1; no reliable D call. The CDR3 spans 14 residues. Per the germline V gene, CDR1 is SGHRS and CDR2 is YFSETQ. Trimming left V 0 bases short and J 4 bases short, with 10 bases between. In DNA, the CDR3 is TGCGCCAGCAGCTTGGTTATAGGCGGCACTGAAGCTTTCTTT. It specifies CASSLVIGGTEAFF. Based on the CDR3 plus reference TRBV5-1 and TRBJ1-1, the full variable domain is KAGVTQTPRYLIKTRGQQVTLSCSPISGHRSVSWYQQTPGQGLQFLFEYFSETQRNKGNFPGRFSGRQFSNSRSEMNVSTLELGDSALYLCASSLVIGGTEAFFGQGTRLTVV.